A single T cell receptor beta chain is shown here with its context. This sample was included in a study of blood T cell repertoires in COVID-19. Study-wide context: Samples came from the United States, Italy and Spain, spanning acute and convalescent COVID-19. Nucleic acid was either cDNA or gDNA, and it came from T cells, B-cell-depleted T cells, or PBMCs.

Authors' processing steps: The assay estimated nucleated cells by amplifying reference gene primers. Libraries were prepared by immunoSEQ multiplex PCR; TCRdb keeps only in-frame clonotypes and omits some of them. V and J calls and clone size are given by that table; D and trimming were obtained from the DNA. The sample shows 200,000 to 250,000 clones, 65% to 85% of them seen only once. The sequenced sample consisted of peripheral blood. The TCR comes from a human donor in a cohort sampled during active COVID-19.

CDR3 residues: CASSLQGVLGYTF. In DNA, the CDR3 is TGTGCCAGCAGCTTACAAGGGGTTCTTGGCTACACCTTC. The chain carries TRBV7-6 and TRBJ1-2; D is perhaps TRBD1 (5 bases). The germline gives CDR1 SGHVS, CDR2 FNYEAQ. Trimming cost V 2 bases and J 7 bases, with 11 bases left between them. The CDR3 loop spans 13 amino acids.